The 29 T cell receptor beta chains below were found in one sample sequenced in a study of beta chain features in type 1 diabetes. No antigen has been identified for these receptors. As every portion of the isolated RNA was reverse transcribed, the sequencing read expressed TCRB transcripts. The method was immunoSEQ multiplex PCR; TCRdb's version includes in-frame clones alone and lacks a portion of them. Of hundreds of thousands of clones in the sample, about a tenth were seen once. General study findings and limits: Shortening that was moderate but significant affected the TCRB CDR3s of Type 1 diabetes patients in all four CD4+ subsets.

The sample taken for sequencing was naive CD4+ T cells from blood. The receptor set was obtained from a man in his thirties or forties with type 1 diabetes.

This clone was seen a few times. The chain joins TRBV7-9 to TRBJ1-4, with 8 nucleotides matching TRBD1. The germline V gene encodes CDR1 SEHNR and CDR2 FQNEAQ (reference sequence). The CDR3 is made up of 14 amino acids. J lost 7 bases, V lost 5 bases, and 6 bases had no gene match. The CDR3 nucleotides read TGTGCCAGCAGCCGCGGACAGGGAGGTGAAAAACTGTTTTTT. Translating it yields CASSRGQGGEKLFF.

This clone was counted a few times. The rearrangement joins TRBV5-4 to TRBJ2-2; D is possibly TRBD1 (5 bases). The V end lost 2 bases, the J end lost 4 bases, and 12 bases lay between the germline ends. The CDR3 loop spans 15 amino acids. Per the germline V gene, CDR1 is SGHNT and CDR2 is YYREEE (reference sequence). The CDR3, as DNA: TGTGCCAGCAGCTTTCAGGGAAGTGGCACCGGGGAGCTGTTTTTT. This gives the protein CASSFQGSGTGELFF.

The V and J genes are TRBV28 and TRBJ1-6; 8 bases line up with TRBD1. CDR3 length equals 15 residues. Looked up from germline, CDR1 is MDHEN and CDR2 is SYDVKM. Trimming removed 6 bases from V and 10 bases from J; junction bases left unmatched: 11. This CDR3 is CASRTLGQGGSPLHF. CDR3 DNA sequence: TGTGCCAGCAGGACCCTCGGACAGGGAGGATCACCCCTCCACTTT.

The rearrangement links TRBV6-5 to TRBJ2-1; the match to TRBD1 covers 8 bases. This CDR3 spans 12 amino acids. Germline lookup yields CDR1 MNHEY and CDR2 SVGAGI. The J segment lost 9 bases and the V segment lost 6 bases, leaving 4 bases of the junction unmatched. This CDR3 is CASRQGAGEQFF. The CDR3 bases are TGTGCCAGCAGGCAGGGGGCGGGTGAGCAGTTCTTC.

The chain's CDR3 is CASSWAGSTDTQYF. The CDR3 DNA reads as TGCGCCAGCAGCTGGGCGGGGAGCACAGATACGCAGTATTTT. This rearrangement joins TRBV5-1 to TRBJ2-3; tentatively, D is TRBD2 (6 bases). The CDR3 is 14 residues long. Trimming removed 3 bases from V and 0 bases from J, with 8 bases in between. The germline V gene encodes CDR1 SGHRS and CDR2 YFSETQ. Full variable domain (missing parts from reference TRBV5-1 and TRBJ2-3): KAGVTQTPRYLIKTRGQQVTLSCSPISGHRSVSWYQQTPGQGLQFLFEYFSETQRNKGNFPGRFSGRQFSNSRSEMNVSTLELGDSALYLCASSWAGSTDTQYFGPGTRLTVL.

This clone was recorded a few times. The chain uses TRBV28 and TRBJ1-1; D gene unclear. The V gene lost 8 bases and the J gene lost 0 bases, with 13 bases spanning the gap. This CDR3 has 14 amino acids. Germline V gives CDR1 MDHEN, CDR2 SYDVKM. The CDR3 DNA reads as TGTGCCAGCGGCTACCTCGGGGTGAACACTGAAGCTTTCTTT. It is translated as CASGYLGVNTEAFF.

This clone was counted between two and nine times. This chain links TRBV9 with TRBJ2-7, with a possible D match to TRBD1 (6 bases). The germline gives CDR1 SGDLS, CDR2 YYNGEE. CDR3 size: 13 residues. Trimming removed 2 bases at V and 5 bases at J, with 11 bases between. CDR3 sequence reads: CASSVGAQDEQYF. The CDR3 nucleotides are TGTGCCAGCAGCGTGGGGGCACAGGACGAGCAGTACTTC.

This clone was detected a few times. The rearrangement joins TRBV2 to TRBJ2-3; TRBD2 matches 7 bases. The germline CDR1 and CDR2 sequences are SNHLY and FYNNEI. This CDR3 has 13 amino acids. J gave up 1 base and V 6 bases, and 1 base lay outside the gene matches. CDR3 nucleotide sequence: TGTGCCAGCAGCGCGGGAGGCACAGATACGCAGTATTTT. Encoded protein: CASSAGGTDTQYF.

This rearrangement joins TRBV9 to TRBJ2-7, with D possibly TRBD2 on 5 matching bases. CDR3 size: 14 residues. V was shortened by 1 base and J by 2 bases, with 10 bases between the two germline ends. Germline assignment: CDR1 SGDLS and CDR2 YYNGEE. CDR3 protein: CASSVSGLTYEQYF. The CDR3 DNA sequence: TGTGCCAGCAGCGTATCCGGACTGACCTACGAGCAGTACTTC.

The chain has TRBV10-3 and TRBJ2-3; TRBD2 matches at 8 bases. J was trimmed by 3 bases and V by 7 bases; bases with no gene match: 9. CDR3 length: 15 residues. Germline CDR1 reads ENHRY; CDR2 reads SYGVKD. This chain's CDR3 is CAITPRGGRTDTQYF. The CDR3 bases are TGTGCCATCACTCCACGGGGGGGGCGGACAGATACGCAGTATTTT.

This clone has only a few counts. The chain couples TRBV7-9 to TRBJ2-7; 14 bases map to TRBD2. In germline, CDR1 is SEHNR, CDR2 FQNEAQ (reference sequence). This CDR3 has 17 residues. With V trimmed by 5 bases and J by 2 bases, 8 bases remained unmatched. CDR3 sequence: CASSGGTSGGPTYEQYF. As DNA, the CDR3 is TGTGCCAGCAGCGGCGGGACTAGCGGGGGCCCTACCTACGAGCAGTACTTC.

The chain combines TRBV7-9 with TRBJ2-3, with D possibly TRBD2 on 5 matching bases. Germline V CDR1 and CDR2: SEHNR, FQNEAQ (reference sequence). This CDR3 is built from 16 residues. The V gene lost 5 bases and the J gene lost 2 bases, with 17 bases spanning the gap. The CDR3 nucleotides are TGTGCCAGCAGCCCAGGACGGGAACGGGCCACAGATACGCAGTATTTT. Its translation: CASSPGRERATDTQYF.

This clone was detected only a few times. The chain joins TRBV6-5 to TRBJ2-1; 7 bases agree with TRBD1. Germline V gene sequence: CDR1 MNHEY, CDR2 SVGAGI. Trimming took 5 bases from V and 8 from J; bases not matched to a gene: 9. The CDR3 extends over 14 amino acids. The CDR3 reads CASSPPDREHEQFF. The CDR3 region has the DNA TGTGCCAGCAGTCCCCCAGACAGGGAACATGAGCAGTTCTTC.

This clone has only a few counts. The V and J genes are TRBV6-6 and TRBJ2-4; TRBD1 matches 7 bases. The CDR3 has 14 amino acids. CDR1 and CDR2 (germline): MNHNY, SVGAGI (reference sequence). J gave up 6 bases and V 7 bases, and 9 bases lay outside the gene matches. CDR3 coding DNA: TGTGCCAGCATTTCACGAGGGGACAGAAACATTCAGTACTTC. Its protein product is CASISRGDRNIQYF.

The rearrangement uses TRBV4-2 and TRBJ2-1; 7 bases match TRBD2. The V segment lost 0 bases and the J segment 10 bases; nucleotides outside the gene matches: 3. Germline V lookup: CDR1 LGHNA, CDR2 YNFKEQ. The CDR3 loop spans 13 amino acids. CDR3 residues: CASSQEVGGEQFF. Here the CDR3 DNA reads TGTGCCAGCAGCCAAGAGGTCGGGGGGGAGCAGTTCTTC.

CDR3 nucleotides: TGCGCCAGCAGCCAACCGACAGGTACGGGGGAGCAGTTCTTC. Translating gives CASSQPTGTGEQFF. This chain uses TRBV4-1 with TRBJ2-1, with D maybe TRBD1 (6 bases). Per germline, CDR1 MGHRA and CDR2 YSYEKL. The CDR3 contains 14 residues. Trimming pared 2 bases from V and 10 bases from J, leaving 15 bases between.

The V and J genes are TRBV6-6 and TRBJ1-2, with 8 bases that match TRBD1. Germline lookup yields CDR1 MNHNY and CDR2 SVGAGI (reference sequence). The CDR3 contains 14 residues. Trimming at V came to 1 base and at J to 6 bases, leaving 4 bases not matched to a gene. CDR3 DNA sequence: TGTGCCAGCAGTTACTGGCAGGGGGCTAATGGCTACACCTTC. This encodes CASSYWQGANGYTF.

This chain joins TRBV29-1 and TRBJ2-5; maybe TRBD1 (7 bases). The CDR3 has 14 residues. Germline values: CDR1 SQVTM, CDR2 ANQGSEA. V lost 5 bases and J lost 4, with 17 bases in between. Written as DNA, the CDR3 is TGCAGCGTTAAACCGGACAGGCGGGGAGAGACCCAGTACTTC. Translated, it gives CSVKPDRRGETQYF.

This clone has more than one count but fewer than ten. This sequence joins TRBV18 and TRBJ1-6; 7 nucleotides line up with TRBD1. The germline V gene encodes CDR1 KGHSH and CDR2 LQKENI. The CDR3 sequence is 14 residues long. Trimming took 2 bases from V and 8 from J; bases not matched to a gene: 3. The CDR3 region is CASSPSDRDSPLHF. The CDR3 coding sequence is TGTGCCAGCTCACCATCCGACAGGGATTCACCCCTCCACTTT. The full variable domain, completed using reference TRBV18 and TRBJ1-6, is NAGVMQNPRHLVRRRGQEARLRCSPMKGHSHVYWYRQLPEEGLKFMVYLQKENIIDESGMPKERFSAEFPKEGPSILRIQQVVRGDSAAYFCASSPSDRDSPLHFGNGTRLTVT.

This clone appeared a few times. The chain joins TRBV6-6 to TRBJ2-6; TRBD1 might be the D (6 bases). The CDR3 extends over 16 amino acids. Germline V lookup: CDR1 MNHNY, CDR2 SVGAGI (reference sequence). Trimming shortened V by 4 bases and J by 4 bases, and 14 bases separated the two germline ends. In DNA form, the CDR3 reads TGTGCCAGCAGTTCCCAGGGGCCGGCCGGGGCCAACGTCCTGACTTTC. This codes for CASSSQGPAGANVLTF.

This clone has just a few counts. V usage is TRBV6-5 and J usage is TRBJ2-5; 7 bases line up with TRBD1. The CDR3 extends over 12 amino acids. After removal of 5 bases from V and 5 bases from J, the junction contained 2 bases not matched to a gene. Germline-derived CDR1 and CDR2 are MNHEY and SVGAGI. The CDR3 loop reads CASSPRGETQYF. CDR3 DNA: TGTGCCAGCAGTCCCAGGGGGGAGACCCAGTACTTC.

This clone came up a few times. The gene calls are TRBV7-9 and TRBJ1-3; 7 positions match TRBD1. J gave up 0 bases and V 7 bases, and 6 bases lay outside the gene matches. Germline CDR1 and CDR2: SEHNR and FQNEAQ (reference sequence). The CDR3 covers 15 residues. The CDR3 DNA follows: TGTGCCAGCACCGGGGACAGAAACTCTGGAAACACCATATATTTT. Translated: CASTGDRNSGNTIYF. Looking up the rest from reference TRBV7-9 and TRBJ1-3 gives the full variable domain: DTGVSQNPRHKITKRGQNVTFRCDPISEHNRLYWYRQTLGQGPEFLTYFQNEAQLEKSRLLSDRFSAERPKGSFSTLEIQRTEQGDSAMYLCASTGDRNSGNTIYFGEGSWLTVV.

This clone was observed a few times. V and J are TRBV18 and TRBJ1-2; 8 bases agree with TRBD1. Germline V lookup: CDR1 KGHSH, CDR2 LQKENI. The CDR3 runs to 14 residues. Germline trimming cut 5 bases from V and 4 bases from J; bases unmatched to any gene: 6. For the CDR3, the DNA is TGTGCCAGCTCATCTACAGGGGGGGGCTATGGCTACACCTTC. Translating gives CASSSTGGGYGYTF.

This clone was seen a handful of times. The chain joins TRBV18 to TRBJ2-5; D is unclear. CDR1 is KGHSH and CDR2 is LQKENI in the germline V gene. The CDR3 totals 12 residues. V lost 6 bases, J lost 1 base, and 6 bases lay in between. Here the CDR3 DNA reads TGTGCCAGCTCCCTCCGCCAAGAGACCCAGTACTTC. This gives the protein CASSLRQETQYF. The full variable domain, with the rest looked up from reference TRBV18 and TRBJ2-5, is NAGVMQNPRHLVRRRGQEARLRCSPMKGHSHVYWYRQLPEEGLKFMVYLQKENIIDESGMPKERFSAEFPKEGPSILRIQQVVRGDSAAYFCASSLRQETQYFGPGTRLLVL.

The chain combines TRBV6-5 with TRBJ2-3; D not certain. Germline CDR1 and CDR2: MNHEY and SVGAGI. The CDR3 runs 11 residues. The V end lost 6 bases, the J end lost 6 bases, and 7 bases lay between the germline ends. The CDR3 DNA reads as TGTGCCAGCAGCCACGGGGATACGCAGTATTTT. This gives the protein CASSHGDTQYF.

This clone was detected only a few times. The chain's CDR3 is CASTKQGLNTGELFF. In nucleotides, the CDR3 is TGTGCCAGCACAAAACAGGGCTTGAACACCGGGGAGCTGTTTTTT. V and J are TRBV28 and TRBJ2-2, with a possible D match to TRBD1 (6 bases). Germline V gene data show CDR1 as MDHEN and CDR2 as SYDVKM. The ends were cut back, 7 bases at V and 1 base at J, with 13 bases in the middle. The CDR3 runs 15 residues.

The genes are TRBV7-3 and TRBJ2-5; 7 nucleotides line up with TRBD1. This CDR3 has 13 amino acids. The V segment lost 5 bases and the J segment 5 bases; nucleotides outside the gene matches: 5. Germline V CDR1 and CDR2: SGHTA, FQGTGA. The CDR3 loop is CASSQGGRETQYF. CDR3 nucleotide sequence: TGTGCCAGCAGCCAAGGGGGCAGGGAGACCCAGTACTTC.

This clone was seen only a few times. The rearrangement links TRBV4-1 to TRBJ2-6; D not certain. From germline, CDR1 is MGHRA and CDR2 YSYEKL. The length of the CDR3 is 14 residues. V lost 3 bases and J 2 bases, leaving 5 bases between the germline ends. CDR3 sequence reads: CASSHPAGANVLTF. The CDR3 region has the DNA TGCGCCAGCAGCCACCCTGCTGGGGCCAACGTCCTGACTTTC.

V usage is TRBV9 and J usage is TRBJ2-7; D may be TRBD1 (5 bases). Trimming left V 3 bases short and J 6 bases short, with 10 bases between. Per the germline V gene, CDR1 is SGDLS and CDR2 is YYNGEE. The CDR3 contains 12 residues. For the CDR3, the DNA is TGTGCCAGCAGCGCGCAGGGTTCCGAGCAGTACTTC. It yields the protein CASSAQGSEQYF.